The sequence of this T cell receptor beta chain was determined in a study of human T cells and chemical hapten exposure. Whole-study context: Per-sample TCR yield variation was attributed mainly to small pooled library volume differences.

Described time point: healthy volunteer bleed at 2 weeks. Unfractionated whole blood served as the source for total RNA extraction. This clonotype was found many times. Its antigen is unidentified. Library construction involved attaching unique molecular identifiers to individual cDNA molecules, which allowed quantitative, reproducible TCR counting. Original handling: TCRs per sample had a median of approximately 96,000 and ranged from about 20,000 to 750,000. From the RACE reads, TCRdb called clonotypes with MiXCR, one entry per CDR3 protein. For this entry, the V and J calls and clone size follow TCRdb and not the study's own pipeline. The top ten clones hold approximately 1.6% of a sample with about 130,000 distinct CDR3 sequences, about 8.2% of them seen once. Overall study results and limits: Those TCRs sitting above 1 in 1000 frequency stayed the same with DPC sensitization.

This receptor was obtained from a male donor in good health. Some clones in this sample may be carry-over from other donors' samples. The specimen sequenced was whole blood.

CDR3 DNA: TGTGCCAGCAGCCCGGACTGGTACGGGGAGCAGTACTTC. It encodes CASSPDWYGEQYF. V is TRBV7-2 and J is TRBJ2-7, with D perhaps TRBD2 (5 bases). The CDR3 is made up of 13 amino acids. Trimming cost V 5 bases and J 7 bases, with 15 bases left between them. Per the germline V gene, CDR1 is SGHTA and CDR2 is FQGNSA.